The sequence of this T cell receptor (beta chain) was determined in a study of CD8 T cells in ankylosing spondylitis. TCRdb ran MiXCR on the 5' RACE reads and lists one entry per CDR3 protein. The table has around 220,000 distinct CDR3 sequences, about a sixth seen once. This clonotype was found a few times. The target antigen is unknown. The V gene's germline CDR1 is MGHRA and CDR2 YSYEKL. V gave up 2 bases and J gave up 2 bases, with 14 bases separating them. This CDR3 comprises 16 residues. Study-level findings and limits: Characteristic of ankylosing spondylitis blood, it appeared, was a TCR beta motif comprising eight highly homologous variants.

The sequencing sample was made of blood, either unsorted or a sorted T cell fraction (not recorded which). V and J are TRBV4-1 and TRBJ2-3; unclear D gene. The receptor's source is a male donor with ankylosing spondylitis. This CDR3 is CASSQLQLGSTDTQYF. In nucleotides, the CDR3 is TGCGCCAGCAGCCAACTACAATTAGGGTCCACAGATACGCAGTATTTT.